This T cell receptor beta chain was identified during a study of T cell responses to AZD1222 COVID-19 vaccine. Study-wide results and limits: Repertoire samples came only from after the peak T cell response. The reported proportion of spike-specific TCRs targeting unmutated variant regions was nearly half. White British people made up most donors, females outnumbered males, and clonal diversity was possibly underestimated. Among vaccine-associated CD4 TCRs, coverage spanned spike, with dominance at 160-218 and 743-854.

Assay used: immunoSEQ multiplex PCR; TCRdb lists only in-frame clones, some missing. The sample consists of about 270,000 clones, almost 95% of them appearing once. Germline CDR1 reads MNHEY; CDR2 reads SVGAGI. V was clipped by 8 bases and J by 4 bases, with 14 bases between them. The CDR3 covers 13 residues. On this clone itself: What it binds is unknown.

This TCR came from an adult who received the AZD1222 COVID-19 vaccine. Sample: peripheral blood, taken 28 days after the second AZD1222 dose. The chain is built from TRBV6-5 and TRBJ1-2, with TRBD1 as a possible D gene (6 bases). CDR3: CASRTGAIYGYTF. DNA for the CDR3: TGTGCCAGCCGGACGGGGGCGATCTATGGCTACACCTTC.